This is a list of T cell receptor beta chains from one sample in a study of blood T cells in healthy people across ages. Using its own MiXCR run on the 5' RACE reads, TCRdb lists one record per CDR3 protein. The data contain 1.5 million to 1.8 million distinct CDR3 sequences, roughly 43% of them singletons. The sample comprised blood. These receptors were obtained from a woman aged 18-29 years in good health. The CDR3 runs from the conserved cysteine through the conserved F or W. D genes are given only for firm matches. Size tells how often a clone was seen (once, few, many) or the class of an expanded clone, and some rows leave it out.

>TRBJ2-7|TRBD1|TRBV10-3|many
TGTGCCATCGGGGGACAGGGGAGGACCGAGCAGTACTTC
CAIGGQGRTEQYF
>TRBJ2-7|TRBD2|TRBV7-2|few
TGTGCCAGCAGCTTGCAAGTAGCGGGGCAAACCTACGAGCAGTACTTC
CASSLQVAGQTYEQYF
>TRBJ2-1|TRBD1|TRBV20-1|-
TGCAGTACGGACAGGGGGACCGACAATGAGCAGTTCTTC
CSTDRGTDNEQFF
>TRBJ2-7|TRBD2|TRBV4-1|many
TGCGCCAGCAGCCAGGGTAGCGGGGGACTCTACGAGCAGTACTTC
CASSQGSGGLYEQYF
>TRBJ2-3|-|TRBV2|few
TGTGCCAGCAGTGAAGTGGCGCGGAGCACAGATACGCAGTATTTT
CASSEVARSTDTQYF
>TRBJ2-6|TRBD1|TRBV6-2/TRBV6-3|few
TGTGCCAGCAGTCGACAGGGGGCGACTGGGGCCAACGTCCTGACTTTC
CASSRQGATGANVLTF
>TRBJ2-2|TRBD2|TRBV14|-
TGTGCCAGCAGCCAATTCCTAGCGGCAGGGCCTTTCGGGGAGCTGTTTTTT
CASSQFLAAGPFGELFF
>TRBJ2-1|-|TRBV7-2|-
TGTGCCAGCAGCGTAGCAATAGTCGATGAGCAGTTCTTC
CASSVAIVDEQFF
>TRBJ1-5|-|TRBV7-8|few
TGTGCCAGCAGCTCCCAACTACGGGTCGATCAGCCCCAGCATTTT
CASSSQLRVDQPQHF
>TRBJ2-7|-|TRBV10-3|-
TGTGCCATCAGTGACGCCGGTTATGAGCAGTACTTC
CAISDAGYEQYF
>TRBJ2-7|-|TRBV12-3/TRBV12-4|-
TGTGCCAGCAGTTTAAGTTGGGGCTCTAATAACAATGAGCAGTACTTC
CASSLSWGSNNNEQYF
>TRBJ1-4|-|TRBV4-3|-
TGCGCCAGCAGCCACTACGCAGGGTCGGATAGGGAAAAACTGTTTTTT
CASSHYAGSDREKLFF
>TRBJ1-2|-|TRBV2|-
TGTGCCAGCAGGGCCGGGACGAGGACCGATGGCTACACCTTC
CASRAGTRTDGYTF
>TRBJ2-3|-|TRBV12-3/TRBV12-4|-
TGTGCCAGCAGGCCCCTAGCGCTCAGAGCAGATACGCAGTATTTT
CASRPLALRADTQYF
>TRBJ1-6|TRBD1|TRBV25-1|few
TGTGCCAGCAGTTGGACAGGGGATTCACCCCTCCACTTT
CASSWTGDSPLHF
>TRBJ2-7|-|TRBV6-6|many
TGTGCCGGAGGGACAGCCTCCTACGAGCAGTACTTC
CAGGTASYEQYF
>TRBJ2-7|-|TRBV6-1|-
TGTGCCAGCGGGATTAGCGGCTACGAGCAGTACTTC
CASGISGYEQYF
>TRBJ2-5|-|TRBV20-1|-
TGCGGACTCAGAGACCGAGAGACCCAGTACTTC
CGLRDRETQYF
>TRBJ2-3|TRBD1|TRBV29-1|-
TGCAGCGTGGGGGACAGGGGCACAGATACGCAGTATTTT
CSVGDRGTDTQYF
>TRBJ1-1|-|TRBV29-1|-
TGCAGCGTTGTTTGGCAGACTGAAGCTTTCTTT
CSVVWQTEAFF
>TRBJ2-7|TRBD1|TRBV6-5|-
TGTGCCAGCAGTTACTCGCGTCAGGGGGCTTACGAGCAGTACTTC
CASSYSRQGAYEQYF
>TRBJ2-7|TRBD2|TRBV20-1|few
TGCAGTGGACGGCTAGCGGGAGGGTACGAGCAGTACTTC
CSGRLAGGYEQYF
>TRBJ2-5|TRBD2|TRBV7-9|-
TGTGCCAGCAGCTCGAAGTCTAGCGGGAGCATCTTTGGGACCCAGTACTTC
CASSSKSSGSIFGTQYF
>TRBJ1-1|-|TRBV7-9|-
TGTGCCAGCATAAACAGGGCCCCGAACACTGAAGCTTTCTTT
CASINRAPNTEAFF
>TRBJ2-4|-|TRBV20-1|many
TGCAGTGCTAGAGTTGAGGTGTTGAAAAACATTCAGTACTTC
CSARVEVLKNIQYF
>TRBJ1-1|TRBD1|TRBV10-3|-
TGTGCCATCACCCCCAGGGGGGAGGTTTCTGAAGCTTTCTTT
CAITPRGEVSEAFF
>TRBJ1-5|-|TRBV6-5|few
TGTGCCAGCAGTTACAGAGGGCGGGATCAGCCCCAGCATTTT
CASSYRGRDQPQHF
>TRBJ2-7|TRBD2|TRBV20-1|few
TGCAGTGCTAGAGATCGTGGTAGCGGGAGCTACAATGAGCAGTACTTC
CSARDRGSGSYNEQYF
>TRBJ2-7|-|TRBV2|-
TGTGCCAGCGGGGAGGTCTTCTCCTACGAGCAGTACTTC
CASGEVFSYEQYF